The 27 T cell receptor beta chains reported below all come from one sample, sequenced in a study of OX40 agonist ivuxolimab in advanced cancers. Using immunoSEQ multiplex PCR, the repertoire was profiled, and TCRdb retains in-frame clones only, with some absent. The sample lists over 85,000 clones, roughly four fifths occurring once. The source was CD4+ or CD8+ T cells sorted from blood, collected in a trial of the OX40 agonist ivuxolimab. The receptors originated from an adult with an advanced solid tumor such as melanoma, head and neck, liver or kidney cancer.

CDR3 bases: TGTGCCAGCAGTTTACAGAGGGGCGGTTCACCCCTCCACTTT. Translating gives CASSLQRGGSPLHF. The chain recombines TRBV28 with TRBJ1-6; possibly TRBD1 for D (5 bases). Trimming took 2 bases from V and 9 from J, leaving 11 bases between them. This CDR3 contains 14 residues. Germline CDR1 is MDHEN and CDR2 is SYDVKM.

This clone was seen only once. The V call is TRBV11-3, the J call TRBJ2-1; 10 bases map to TRBD2. The germline CDR1 and CDR2 sequences are SGHNT and YENEEA. The CDR3 length is 18 residues. V was clipped by 4 bases and J by 8 bases; unmatched bases: 17. CDR3 in DNA: TGTGCCAGCAGCTCCCTCTTACTAGCGGGATTATGGGTCGATGAGCAGTTCTTC. Its protein product is CASSSLLLAGLWVDEQFF.

The CDR3 region has the DNA TGTGCCAGCGCCCGCTGGTCTAGCGGGGGACCACGTTCCTACGAGCAGTACTTC. It yields the protein CASARWSSGGPRSYEQYF. This sequence joins TRBV7-8 and TRBJ2-7; 10 nucleotides agree with TRBD2. This CDR3 spans 18 amino acids. J gave up 1 base and V 8 bases, and 17 bases lay outside the gene matches. Germline CDR1 SGHVS, CDR2 FQNEAQ.

The chain is built from TRBV9 and TRBJ2-3; D perhaps matches TRBD1 (6 bases). The V and J ends lost 6 bases and 4 bases respectively, with 15 bases between them. CDR3 length equals 14 residues. The germline CDR1 and CDR2 sequences are SGDLS and YYNGEE. The CDR3 protein is CASNRDKLSDTQYF. CDR3 bases: TGTGCCAGCAACCGGGACAAACTCTCAGATACGCAGTATTTT.

The V and J genes are TRBV5-6 and TRBJ1-4, with 9 bases aligning to TRBD1. Germline CDR1 reads SGHDT; CDR2 reads YYEEEE. After removal of 4 bases from V and 5 bases from J, the junction contained 6 bases not matched to a gene. The length of the CDR3 is 15 residues. The CDR3 region is CASSPPGTGNEKLFF. DNA for the CDR3: TGTGCCAGCAGCCCCCCCGGGACAGGGAATGAAAAACTGTTTTTT.

The chain links TRBV6-1 to TRBJ1-2, with D possibly TRBD1 on 5 matching bases. This CDR3 spans 15 amino acids. Germline-derived CDR1 and CDR2 are MNHNS and SASEGT. V shed 1 base and J shed 7 bases, with 16 bases lying between them. The CDR3 DNA follows: TGTGCCAGCAGTGAAGATATGAACGGGGCCTCTGGCTACACCTTC. Its protein is CASSEDMNGASGYTF.

The gene calls are TRBV9 and TRBJ1-6, with 7 bases that match TRBD1. The V gene's germline CDR1 is SGDLS and CDR2 YYNGEE. The ends lost 3 bases at V and 7 bases at J; junction bases unmatched: 4. The CDR3 sequence is 14 residues long. CDR3 protein: CASSARTGNSPLHF. The CDR3 DNA is TGTGCCAGCAGCGCAAGGACAGGAAATTCACCCCTCCACTTT.

This chain connects TRBV19 to TRBJ2-1; 10 bases line up with TRBD2. The CDR3 consists of 18 residues. Germline loops: CDR1 LNHDA, CDR2 SQIVND (reference sequence). V gave up 5 bases and J gave up 1 base; unmatched junction bases: 11. In nucleotides, the CDR3 is TGTGCCAGTAGTGCGGCTAGCGGGAGAGTTCTGTCCTACAATGAGCAGTTCTTC. Translated: CASSAASGRVLSYNEQFF.

The gene calls are TRBV28 and TRBJ2-2, with 12 bases fitting TRBD2. J was trimmed by 6 bases and V by 5 bases; bases with no gene match: 10. This CDR3 comprises 17 residues. Looked up from germline, CDR1 is MDHEN and CDR2 is SYDVKM. DNA of the CDR3: TGTGCCAGCAGTAACTACCCTAGCGGGGGGGCCGCCGGGGAGCTGTTTTTT. This codes for CASSNYPSGGAAGELFF.

V gene TRBV6-1 combines with J gene TRBJ2-3, with 7 nucleotides matching TRBD2. Germline CDR1 reads MNHNS; CDR2 reads SASEGT. V shed 7 bases, J shed 8 bases, and the junction held 15 bases outside the gene matches. The CDR3 totals 15 residues. This CDR3 reads CASNALWGQRGTQYF. CDR3 nucleotides: TGTGCCAGCAATGCCCTGTGGGGCCAGCGGGGTACGCAGTATTTT.

The J gene is TRBJ2-5, the V gene TRBV5-1, with 12 bases fitting TRBD1. Per the germline V gene, CDR1 is SGHRS and CDR2 is YFSETQ. The V segment lost 0 bases and the J segment 7 bases; nucleotides outside the gene matches: 10. The CDR3 contains 17 residues. CDR3 nucleotide sequence: TGCGCCAGCAGCTTGGCCGGGACAGGGGGCTCTGATAGGACCCAGTACTTC. Translating it yields CASSLAGTGGSDRTQYF.

In its sample, this clone was seen a few times. The gene calls are TRBV19 and TRBJ1-1, with D possibly being TRBD1 (5 bases). From germline, CDR1 is LNHDA and CDR2 SQIVND (reference sequence). Trimming cost V 1 base and J 7 bases, with 13 bases left between them. This CDR3 region has 14 residues. The DNA of the CDR3 is TGTGCCAGTAGTATAGTCAGAGACAGCTTTGAAGCTTTCTTT. This encodes CASSIVRDSFEAFF.

The V gene is TRBV19, the J gene TRBJ2-5; D is uncertain. The V gene's germline CDR1 is LNHDA and CDR2 SQIVND (reference sequence). This CDR3 is built from 13 residues. The V gene lost 5 bases and the J gene lost 1 base, with 8 bases spanning the gap. The CDR3 loop is CASSFDPQETQYF. CDR3 DNA sequence: TGTGCCAGTAGTTTTGACCCCCAAGAGACCCAGTACTTC.

This clone has a handful of counts. V usage is TRBV28 and J usage is TRBJ1-5, with D unresolved. Germline CDR1 is MDHEN and CDR2 is SYDVKM. Trimming cost V 3 bases and J 7 bases, with 10 bases left between them. CDR3 size: 13 residues. The chain's CDR3 is CASSFRVWQPQHF. In DNA form, the CDR3 reads TGTGCCAGCAGTTTTCGGGTGTGGCAGCCCCAGCATTTT.

The rearrangement joins TRBV15 to TRBJ1-6; TRBD1 matches 10 bases. The trim removed 5 bases at V and 10 bases at J, leaving 2 bases unmatched. From germline, CDR1 is LNHNV and CDR2 YYDKDF (reference sequence). This CDR3 region has 13 residues. CDR3 in DNA: TGTGCCACCAGCCGGGACAGGGGCTCACCCCTCCACTTT. This encodes CATSRDRGSPLHF.

V is TRBV27 and J is TRBJ1-3, with TRBD1 identical over 9 bases. CDR3 size: 16 residues. V was clipped by 0 bases and J by 8 bases; unmatched bases: 8. Germline assignment: CDR1 MNHEY and CDR2 SMNVEV (reference sequence). The CDR3 sequence: CASSLSGTGKSDTIYF. The CDR3 DNA sequence: TGTGCCAGCAGTTTATCAGGGACAGGGAAGTCGGACACCATATATTTT.

This chain joins TRBV18 and TRBJ2-7, with 9 bases that match TRBD1. This CDR3 contains 19 residues. With V trimmed by 2 bases and J by 2 bases, 16 bases remained unmatched. From germline, CDR1 is KGHSH and CDR2 LQKENI. The DNA for the CDR3 is TGTGCCAGCTCACCATCCCAGGGACAGGGTTATGGTCGTGCCTACGAGCAGTACTTC. The encoded protein is CASSPSQGQGYGRAYEQYF.

The chain carries TRBV5-1 and TRBJ1-4; D is perhaps TRBD1 (6 bases). This CDR3 region has 15 residues. Germline CDR1 is SGHRS and CDR2 is YFSETQ. Trimming stripped 4 bases from V and 4 bases from J, with 14 bases between. The CDR3 region is CASSVTGRDNEKLFF. Here the CDR3 DNA reads TGCGCCAGCAGCGTAACAGGGCGGGATAATGAAAAACTGTTTTTT.

V and J are TRBV7-8 and TRBJ2-5, with D possibly matching TRBD1 (5 bases). V gave up 8 bases and J gave up 2 bases, with 18 bases separating them. The CDR3 is 15 residues long. Germline assignment: CDR1 SGHVS and CDR2 FQNEAQ. The CDR3 DNA follows: TGTGCCAGCGTCCAGGAGTTACGGACACAAGAGACCCAGTACTTC. This translates into CASVQELRTQETQYF.

This clone came up a few times. The V and J genes are TRBV7-2 and TRBJ2-7; D might be TRBD2 (5 bases). This CDR3 contains 14 residues. Trimming shortened V by 2 bases and J by 0 bases, and 8 bases separated the two germline ends. From germline, CDR1 is SGHTA and CDR2 FQGNSA. CDR3 DNA: TGTGCCAGCAGCTTAACTAGAGCCTCCTACGAGCAGTACTTC. Its translation is CASSLTRASYEQYF.

The chain uses TRBV9 and TRBJ2-3, with a possible D match to TRBD1 (5 bases). With 4 bases removed from V and 1 base from J, the gap between germline ends came to 13 bases. Germline CDR1 reads SGDLS; CDR2 reads YYNGEE. The CDR3 runs 15 residues. CDR3 bases: TGTGCCAGCAGCCCCCAGGGATTTGGCACAGATACGCAGTATTTT. This encodes CASSPQGFGTDTQYF. Full variable domain (remainder filled in from reference TRBV9 and TRBJ2-3): DSGVTQTPKHLITATGQRVTLRCSPRSGDLSVYWYQQSLDQGLQFLIQYYNGEERAKGNILERFSAQQFPDLHSELNLSSLELGDSALYFCASSPQGFGTDTQYFGPGTRLTVL.

The rearrangement joins TRBV28 to TRBJ2-2; either TRBD1 or TRBD2 may supply D (5 bases each). Trimming shortened V by 4 bases and J by 4 bases, and 19 bases separated the two germline ends. Germline assignment: CDR1 MDHEN and CDR2 SYDVKM. The CDR3 runs to 17 residues. The CDR3 bases are TGTGCCAGCAGTTCAGGACGGACCTGGGGACCCACCGGGGAGCTGTTTTTT. Amino acid sequence: CASSSGRTWGPTGELFF. The full variable domain, completed using reference TRBV28 and TRBJ2-2, is DVKVTQSSRYLVKRTGEKVFLECVQDMDHENMFWYRQDPGLGLRLIYFSYDVKMKEKGDIPEGYSVSREKKERFSLILESASTNQTSMYLCASSSGRTWGPTGELFFGEGSRLTVL.

The chain uses TRBV20-1 and TRBJ2-1; D remains unclear. There are 11 residues in the CDR3. Germline V gene sequence: CDR1 DFQATT, CDR2 SNEGSKA (reference sequence). The V gene lost 1 base and the J gene lost 4 bases, with 2 bases spanning the gap. CDR3 sequence: CSARGYNEQFF. The CDR3 DNA reads TGCAGTGCTAGAGGTTACAATGAGCAGTTCTTC.

The genes are TRBV19 and TRBJ2-4; tentative D call: TRBD1 (5 bases). Germline assignment: CDR1 LNHDA and CDR2 SQIVND (reference sequence). The V end lost 5 bases, the J end lost 6 bases, and 11 bases lay between the germline ends. The CDR3 is 13 amino acids. The CDR3 sequence: CASSHDSLNIQYF. CDR3 nucleotide sequence: TGTGCCAGTAGTCACGACAGCCTAAACATTCAGTACTTC.

CDR3 region: CASSAGDSGYEKLFF. The DNA for the CDR3 is TGTGCCAGCAGCGCCGGGGACAGCGGATATGAAAAACTGTTTTTT. This sequence joins TRBV9 and TRBJ1-4; 7 bases match TRBD1. Germline V gene data show CDR1 as SGDLS and CDR2 as YYNGEE. The CDR3 is 15 amino acids. V was clipped by 3 bases and J by 6 bases; unmatched bases: 8.

CDR3 DNA: TGTGCCAGTAGTAGACGGGAGGGCACAGATACGCAGTATTTT. This translates into CASSRREGTDTQYF. The genes are TRBV19 and TRBJ2-3; 7 nucleotides match TRBD2. The CDR3 totals 14 residues. Germline CDR1 and CDR2: LNHDA and SQIVND (reference sequence). The ends lost 4 bases at V and 1 base at J; junction bases unmatched: 2.

Regarding this clone: The sample contains more than one DNA sequence encoding this CDR3. The genes are TRBV18 and TRBJ1-2; D is undetermined. The CDR3 has 13 amino acids. CDR1 is KGHSH and CDR2 is LQKENI in the germline V gene. With 2 bases removed from V and 2 bases from J, the gap between germline ends came to 6 bases. CDR3 amino acids: CASSPNENYGYTF. In DNA, the CDR3 is TGTGCCAGCTCACCAAATGAGAACTATGGCTACACCTTC.